Presented here are 31 T cell receptor beta chains from one specimen sequenced in a study of T cell responses to AZD1222 COVID-19 vaccine. Produced via immunoSEQ multiplex PCR; TCRdb's table is partial and in-frame only. The repertoire holds 150,000 or so clones, with approximately 91% as singletons. The sequences come from peripheral blood, collected after recovery from COVID-19. Receptors originate from an adult who had recovered from COVID-19.

A single count supports this clone. The chain recombines TRBV6-6 with TRBJ2-7; 8 bases are shared with TRBD2. The CDR3 totals 16 residues. V was pared by 6 bases and J by 0 bases, with 10 bases of the junction left unmatched. Germline-derived CDR1 and CDR2 are MNHNY and SVGAGI (reference sequence). The CDR3 DNA reads as TGTGCCAGCAGATCTACCGACAGCGGGAGCTCCTACGAGCAGTACTTC. As protein: CASRSTDSGSSYEQYF.

The V and J genes are TRBV6-5 and TRBJ1-2; the match to TRBD1 covers 7 bases. V was clipped by 6 bases and J by 7 bases; unmatched bases: 11. CDR1 is MNHEY and CDR2 is SVGAGI in the germline V gene. This CDR3 has 14 residues. The chain's CDR3 is CASRSPDRAGGYTF. CDR3 nucleotides: TGTGCCAGCAGGTCACCAGACAGGGCGGGTGGCTACACCTTC.

The chain has TRBV24-1 and TRBJ2-7; 8 positions agree with TRBD2. The length of the CDR3 is 14 residues. V trimming: 7 bases; J trimming: 3 bases; junction bases outside the gene matches: 7. Per the germline V gene, CDR1 is KGHDR and CDR2 is SFDVKD. The CDR3 nucleotides read TGTGCCACCAGCGGTAGCGGGACAAGCTACGAGCAGTACTTC. Its translation is CATSGSGTSYEQYF.

This clone was seen a few times. The J gene is TRBJ2-1, the V gene TRBV5-1; 10 bases are shared with TRBD2. The CDR3 has 17 residues. Per germline, CDR1 SGHRS and CDR2 YFSETQ. V dropped 4 bases and J dropped 7; count of bases not matched to a gene: 14. CDR3 region: CASSRDLAGEVRNEQFF. The CDR3 bases are TGCGCCAGCAGCCGAGACCTAGCGGGAGAGGTAAGAAATGAGCAGTTCTTC. Complete variable domain (other parts from reference TRBV5-1 and TRBJ2-1): KAGVTQTPRYLIKTRGQQVTLSCSPISGHRSVSWYQQTPGQGLQFLFEYFSETQRNKGNFPGRFSGRQFSNSRSEMNVSTLELGDSALYLCASSRDLAGEVRNEQFFGPGTRLTVL.

V gene TRBV2 combines with J gene TRBJ1-5, with 7 nucleotides matching TRBD1. Germline V lookup: CDR1 SNHLY, CDR2 FYNNEI. After removal of 4 bases from V and 5 bases from J, the junction contained 8 bases not matched to a gene. This CDR3 spans 15 amino acids. CDR3 amino acids: CASSGQGPRDQPQHF. DNA of the CDR3: TGTGCCAGCAGTGGACAGGGCCCGAGGGATCAGCCCCAGCATTTT.

The rearrangement joins TRBV29-1 to TRBJ2-7; 13 bases map to TRBD2. CDR1 and CDR2 from the germline V gene are SQVTM and ANQGSEA. This CDR3 region has 17 residues. The junction had 9 bases not matched to a gene; V was cut back by 2 bases and J by 2 bases. CDR3 residues: CSVEKLAGGPSPYEQYF. DNA of the CDR3: TGCAGCGTTGAAAAACTAGCGGGAGGGCCCAGCCCCTACGAGCAGTACTTC.

The chain carries TRBV28 and TRBJ1-2, with D possibly matching TRBD1 (5 bases). This CDR3 spans 12 amino acids. Trimming removed 4 bases at V and 8 bases at J, with 11 bases between. Germline V CDR1 and CDR2: MDHEN, SYDVKM. The CDR3, as DNA: TGTGCCAGCAGTTCCCAGGGAAGGGGCTACACCTTC. Translation: CASSSQGRGYTF.

In nucleotides, the CDR3 is TGTGCCAGTAGTCTGGACAGATACCAGCATTTT. It encodes CASSLDRYQHF. The chain is built from TRBV19 and TRBJ1-5; D is perhaps TRBD1 (6 bases). The CDR3 spans 11 residues. V lost 5 bases to trimming and J lost 12 bases, with 11 bases between them. Germline loops: CDR1 LNHDA, CDR2 SQIVND (reference sequence).

This clone was detected only once. V usage is TRBV5-5 and J usage is TRBJ2-1; TRBD2 matches 10 bases. Germline lookup yields CDR1 SGHKS and CDR2 YYEKEE (reference sequence). After removal of 5 bases from V and 5 bases from J, the junction contained 7 bases not matched to a gene. This CDR3 has 15 residues. CDR3 amino acids: CASSPGLAVNNEQFF. CDR3 in DNA: TGTGCCAGCAGTCCCGGACTAGCGGTAAACAATGAGCAGTTCTTC.

The chain employs TRBV15 and TRBJ2-2; D could derive from TRBD1 or TRBD2 (5 bases each). The CDR3 has 16 residues. CDR1 is LNHNV, CDR2 YYDKDF, per germline (reference sequence). The V and J ends lost 0 bases and 4 bases respectively, with 12 bases between them. CDR3 sequence: CATSRDAGAGTGELFF. DNA for the CDR3: TGTGCCACCAGCAGAGATGCTGGGGCGGGCACCGGGGAGCTGTTTTTT.

This clone came up once. A junction end diverges from the germline sequence, so it may reflect a read error. The genes are TRBV19 and TRBJ2-3, with a weak D call TRBD1 (6 bases). The CDR3 extends over 13 amino acids. CDR1 LNHDA and CDR2 SQIVND come from the germline V gene (reference sequence). The DNA of the CDR3 is TGTGCCAGCAGTAACAGGGGCACAGATACGCAGTATTTT. Encoded protein: CASSNRGTDTQYF.

The CDR3 DNA sequence: TGTGCCAGCGGCGGGCCTTCCTCAGATACGCAGTATTTT. It is translated as CASGGPSSDTQYF. The chain joins TRBV19 to TRBJ2-3, with D perhaps TRBD2 (5 bases). CDR1 and CDR2 from the germline V gene are LNHDA and SQIVND (reference sequence). The V gene lost 9 bases and the J gene lost 4 bases, with 14 bases spanning the gap. The CDR3 spans 13 residues.

This chain connects TRBV23-1 to TRBJ2-7; D is undetermined. TRBV23-1 has ORF status, its function being uncertain. V was trimmed by 3 bases and J by 0 bases, leaving 12 bases between them. The CDR3 runs to 15 residues. This CDR3 reads CASSHFGRSSYEQYF. In DNA form, the CDR3 reads TGCGCCAGCAGTCATTTTGGACGGTCCTCCTACGAGCAGTACTTC.

V usage is TRBV11-2 and J usage is TRBJ2-3; 11 bases are shared with TRBD2. The V and J ends lost 3 bases and 3 bases, in that order; junction bases with no gene match: 5. Germline CDR1 and CDR2: SGHAT and FQNNGV. This CDR3 is 16 amino acids long. CDR3 loop: CASSFGSGGATDTQYF. CDR3 in DNA: TGTGCCAGCAGCTTCGGTAGCGGGGGGGCAACAGATACGCAGTATTTT.

The sample holds a few counts of this clone. The chain's CDR3 is CASSSSTGSLGGNQPQHF. As DNA, the CDR3 is TGTGCCAGCAGCTCGTCAACAGGGTCCCTTGGGGGCAATCAGCCCCAGCATTTT. This chain uses TRBV7-2 with TRBJ1-5; tentatively, D is TRBD1 (6 bases). Germline lookup yields CDR1 SGHTA and CDR2 FQGNSA. The V end lost 4 bases, the J end lost 2 bases, and 21 bases lay between the germline ends. This CDR3 is built from 18 residues.

This clone was seen more than once but under ten times. The chain has TRBV6-1 and TRBJ1-4; unclear D gene. V lost 0 bases and J 0 bases, leaving 11 bases between the germline ends. Germline V gene sequence: CDR1 MNHNS, CDR2 SASEGT. The length of the CDR3 is 17 residues. CDR3 region: CASSEALREATNEKLFF. In nucleotides, the CDR3 is TGTGCCAGCAGTGAAGCGCTTCGAGAGGCAACTAATGAAAAACTGTTTTTT.

The chain couples TRBV21-1 to TRBJ2-5. TRBV21-1 has pseudogene status. This CDR3 has 15 residues. This CDR3 is CASSKGAWGRETQYF. CDR3 bases: TGTGCCAGCAGCAAAGGCGCGTGGGGTCGAGAGACCCAGTACTTC.

The chain uses TRBV10-1 and TRBJ2-1; D possibly matches TRBD1 or TRBD2 (5 bases each). Trimming took 6 bases from V and 6 from J, leaving 18 bases between them. Looked up from germline, CDR1 is WNHNN and CDR2 is SYGVQD (reference sequence). This CDR3 comprises 15 residues. As DNA, the CDR3 is TGCGCCAGCAGCCCGGGACCCGGCGGTGGCAATGAGCAGTTCTTC. Residues: CASSPGPGGGNEQFF.

The chain couples TRBV6-1 to TRBJ2-3; TRBD1 matches 10 bases. Per the germline V gene, CDR1 is MNHNS and CDR2 is SASEGT. The CDR3 is made up of 18 amino acids. The J segment lost 7 bases and the V segment lost 1 base, leaving 14 bases of the junction unmatched. This chain's CDR3 is CASSEEGLPRQGANTQYF. As DNA, the CDR3 is TGTGCCAGCAGTGAAGAAGGTCTGCCCCGACAGGGGGCGAATACGCAGTATTTT.

This clone has a handful of counts. CDR3 bases: TGTGCCAGCAGCACCTCTAACAGCAATGAGCAGTTCTTC. As protein: CASSTSNSNEQFF. This rearrangement joins TRBV9 to TRBJ2-1; D gene uncertain. Germline values: CDR1 SGDLS, CDR2 YYNGEE. The CDR3 has 13 residues. The V gene lost 4 bases and the J gene lost 6 bases, with 11 bases spanning the gap.

The rearrangement links TRBV28 to TRBJ2-7; TRBD1 aligns across 8 bases. Germline trimming cut 2 bases from V and 3 bases from J; bases unmatched to any gene: 12. This CDR3 is built from 17 residues. The germline V gene encodes CDR1 MDHEN and CDR2 SYDVKM. In DNA form, the CDR3 reads TGTGCCAGCAGTTTAAATTGGGATCGGGACAGGCGCTACGAGCAGTACTTC. The encoded protein is CASSLNWDRDRRYEQYF.

This sequence joins TRBV6-5 and TRBJ1-4, with a weak D call TRBD1 (5 bases). The CDR3 extends over 13 amino acids. CDR1 and CDR2 from the germline V gene are MNHEY and SVGAGI. Trimming removed 11 bases at V and 5 bases at J, with 15 bases between. CDR3 amino acids: CALGGVGNEKLFF. DNA of the CDR3: TGTGCCCTCGGGGGTGTCGGGAATGAAAAACTGTTTTTT.

This clone was counted only a few times. The chain combines TRBV5-5 with TRBJ1-3, with no clear D. V lost 0 bases and J lost 1, with 5 bases in between. Germline values: CDR1 SGHKS, CDR2 YYEKEE (reference sequence). This CDR3 contains 14 residues. The CDR3 region is CASSLDWSGNTIYF. Here the CDR3 DNA reads TGTGCCAGCAGCTTGGATTGGTCTGGAAACACCATATATTTT.

V usage is TRBV4-3 and J usage is TRBJ1-1; 8 positions match TRBD1. The CDR3 runs to 16 residues. Losses at the gene ends were 0 bases for V and 4 bases for J; bases not matched to a gene: 7. Per germline, CDR1 LGHNA and CDR2 YSLEER. CDR3 bases: TGCGCCAGCAGCCAAGATCTTCCAGGGGGCGGCACTGAAGCTTTCTTT. It encodes CASSQDLPGGGTEAFF.

To note about this clone: The junction and the germline gene differ at one end; a read error may be behind it. In nucleotides, the CDR3 is TGTGCTAGCAGCAGAATGGAGACGGGAAAAGAGACCCAGTACTTC. Its protein product is CASSRMETGKETQYF. The chain is built from TRBV7-7 and TRBJ2-5; D may be TRBD2 (5 bases). The CDR3 spans 15 residues. Germline CDR1 is SSHAT and CDR2 is FNYEAQ (reference sequence).

This chain connects TRBV5-4 to TRBJ2-7; 9 bases agree with TRBD1. Germline lookup yields CDR1 SGHNT and CDR2 YYREEE (reference sequence). The CDR3 consists of 14 residues. Losses at the gene ends were 6 bases for V and 6 bases for J; bases not matched to a gene: 10. The CDR3: CASTSSGTGTEQYF. The DNA for the CDR3 is TGTGCCAGCACTTCCTCCGGGACAGGGACCGAGCAGTACTTC.

V and J are TRBV3-1 (or the pseudogene TRBV3-2) and TRBJ2-7; D may match TRBD1 or TRBD2 (6 bases each). Germline V gives CDR1 LGHDT, CDR2 YNNKEL (reference sequence). This CDR3 is 13 amino acids long. V lost 3 bases to trimming and J lost 6 bases, with 12 bases between them. The CDR3: CASSHRGGTEQYF. In DNA form, the CDR3 reads TGTGCCAGCAGCCACAGGGGAGGTACCGAGCAGTACTTC.

This chain uses TRBV14 with TRBJ2-3, with no clear D. Germline-derived CDR1 and CDR2 are SGHDN and FVKESK. The CDR3 covers 15 residues. V was shortened by 0 bases and J by 4 bases, with 11 bases between the two germline ends. The CDR3 sequence is CASSQEWGRADTQYF. CDR3 nucleotides: TGTGCCAGCAGCCAAGAATGGGGTCGCGCAGATACGCAGTATTTT.

This sequence joins TRBV11-2 and TRBJ1-5, with a weak D call TRBD1 (5 bases). There are 13 residues in the CDR3. CDR1 and CDR2 from the germline V gene are SGHAT and FQNNGV. Trimming pared 1 base from V and 5 bases from J, leaving 6 bases between. CDR3 in DNA: TGTGCCAGCAGCTTAGGACAGCATCAGCCCCAGCATTTT. Its translation is CASSLGQHQPQHF.

This rearrangement joins TRBV29-1 to TRBJ2-7, with 7 positions matching TRBD2. After removal of 6 bases from V and 0 bases from J, the junction contained 5 bases not matched to a gene. The germline V gene encodes CDR1 SQVTM and CDR2 ANQGSEA. This CDR3 has 13 amino acids. CDR3 nucleotides: TGCAGCGTGAAGGGAGGGACCTCCTACGAGCAGTACTTC. Its protein product is CSVKGGTSYEQYF.

The chain recombines TRBV7-8 with TRBJ1-2; D is perhaps TRBD1 (5 bases). V was pared by 1 base and J by 4 bases, with 7 bases between. The CDR3 consists of 13 residues. From germline, CDR1 is SGHVS and CDR2 FQNEAQ. The CDR3 bases are TGTGCCAGCAGCTTAGATGACAGCTATGGCTACACCTTC. This encodes CASSLDDSYGYTF.